Below, 10 T cell receptor beta chains from the same sample are listed, as sequenced in a study of vaccination and CD4 T cells after COVID-19. Antigens of these TCRs are unknown. Treatment denoted: roughly 10-day PBMC culture with coronavirus spike peptide pools or control peptides (ViraFEST assay). The Oncomine TCR Beta short-read assay was applied to DNA of cultured CD4+ T cells. TCRdb passed the PCR reads through MiXCR, listing each CDR3 protein once. The data show around 10,000 distinct CDR3 sequences, with approximately 73% seen just once and under 8.5% held by the top ten. The material sequenced was CD4+ T cells from blood, cultured in vitro. These receptors were collected from a human donor who had recovered from COVID-19.

This rearrangement joins TRBV6-1 to TRBJ1-5; the D gene is possibly TRBD1 (6 bases). Germline V gives CDR1 MNHNS, CDR2 SASEGT. V was clipped by 5 bases and J by 4 bases, with 15 bases between them. The CDR3 extends over 15 amino acids. As DNA, the CDR3 is TGTGCCAGCAGTCCCGGGGGCGGAAAAAATCAGCCCCAGCATTTT. Its protein is CASSPGGGKNQPQHF.

This sequence joins TRBV30 and TRBJ1-5; 8 bases match TRBD1. The germline V gene encodes CDR1 GTSNPN and CDR2 SVGIG (reference sequence). The junction had 7 bases not matched to a gene; V was cut back by 8 bases and J by 4 bases. The CDR3 is 13 amino acids. As DNA, the CDR3 is TGTGCCGGTGGACAGGGAAAAAATCAGCCCCAGCATTTT. This encodes CAGGQGKNQPQHF. The full variable domain, its missing parts supplied by reference TRBV30 and TRBJ1-5, is SQTIHQWPATLVQPVGSPLSLECTVEGTSNPNLYWYRQAAGRGLQLLFYSVGIGQISSEVPQNLSASRPQDRQFILSSKKLLLSDSGFYLCAGGQGKNQPQHFGDGTRLSIL.

The rearrangement links TRBV28 to TRBJ2-5; D tentatively reads TRBD1 or TRBD2 (5 bases each). Trimming removed 6 bases from V and 1 base from J, with 15 bases in between. This CDR3 spans 15 amino acids. The germline V gene has CDR1 MDHEN and CDR2 SYDVKM. The CDR3 DNA reads TGTGCCAGCAGACCTCCGGGACGGGGCCAAGAGACCCAGTACTTC. It specifies CASRPPGRGQETQYF.

The chain combines TRBV12-5 with TRBJ2-3; 7 bases fit TRBD2. Germline values: CDR1 LGHNT, CDR2 FRNRAP. The CDR3 loop spans 13 amino acids. The CDR3 is CASERGDTDTQYF. The CDR3 DNA reads as TGTGCCTCGGAGCGGGGCGACACAGATACGCAGTATTTT.

This clonotype is classed as large. Written as DNA, the CDR3 is TGTGCCTGGAGTGGCGGGACAGAGAATCAGCCCCAGCATTTT. It codes for CAWSGGTENQPQHF. The chain employs TRBV30 and TRBJ1-5; 7 nucleotides agree with TRBD1. The germline V gene encodes CDR1 GTSNPN and CDR2 SVGIG (reference sequence). This CDR3 has 14 residues. J was trimmed by 4 bases and V by 1 base; bases with no gene match: 4.

J is TRBJ1-1 and V is TRBV20-1, with 9 bases matching TRBD1. Germline V gene lookup returns CDR1 DFQATT and CDR2 SNEGSKA (reference sequence). The CDR3 runs 18 residues. V lost 2 bases and J lost 0; bases outside the gene matches: 13. The CDR3 sequence: CSARRGHGTGPMNTEAFF. The CDR3 DNA reads TGCAGTGCTAGAAGGGGTCATGGGACAGGGCCGATGAACACTGAAGCTTTCTTT.

The chain carries TRBV27 and TRBJ1-5; perhaps TRBD1 as D (5 bases). The germline V and J ends were trimmed by 3 bases and 3 bases, with 12 bases remaining between them. The CDR3 has 15 amino acids. The germline V gene has CDR1 MNHEY and CDR2 SMNVEV (reference sequence). CDR3 in amino acids: CASSFSGAYNQPQHF. The CDR3 DNA follows: TGTGCCAGCAGTTTTTCCGGGGCCTACAATCAGCCCCAGCATTTT.

The chain has TRBV6-1 and TRBJ2-5, with D unresolved. In germline, CDR1 is MNHNS, CDR2 SASEGT. The germline V and J ends were trimmed by 0 bases and 5 bases, with 16 bases remaining between them. The CDR3 has 16 amino acids. The CDR3 reads CASSEAWAQVGETQYF. In nucleotides, the CDR3 is TGTGCCAGCAGTGAAGCTTGGGCCCAGGTCGGTGAGACCCAGTACTTC.

This clonotype is deemed large. The CDR3: CASSTPGQGIPLHF. The DNA of the CDR3 is TGTGCCAGCAGTACTCCGGGACAAGGCATCCCCCTCCACTTT. The chain employs TRBV27 and TRBJ1-6; D perhaps matches TRBD1 (6 bases). Trimming cost V 5 bases and J 13 bases, with 18 bases left between them. This CDR3 region has 14 residues. Germline assignment: CDR1 MNHEY and CDR2 SMNVEV (reference sequence).

This clonotype was recorded a few times. The genes are TRBV20-1 and TRBJ1-6; no clear D. Germline CDR1 is DFQATT and CDR2 is SNEGSKA (reference sequence). V lost 3 bases, J lost 7 bases, and 16 bases lay in between. The CDR3 sequence is 15 residues long. The chain's CDR3 is CSASARGYVNSPLHF. Here the CDR3 DNA reads TGCAGTGCTAGTGCCCGGGGTTATGTAAATTCACCCCTCCACTTT.